One and the same sample provided the 6 T cell receptor beta chains below, sequenced in a study of shared clonotypes between healthy human individuals. Only in-frame clones appear in the TCRdb table, and some are missing; sequencing was by immunoSEQ multiplex PCR. In the table there are approximately 2,000,000 clones, roughly 95% of which are singletons. It was CD45RO-negative cells, positively selected for CCR7, that made up naive CD8 cells, with terminally differentiated effector memory CD45RA+ cells excluded. Sequenced material: naive CD8+ T cells from PBMCs. The origin of the receptors is a man aged 18 to 35 in good health. Some clones in this sample may be carry-over from other donors' samples.

The chain joins TRBV27 to TRBJ2-1, with 7 bases that match TRBD2. The CDR3 spans 15 residues. The J segment lost 2 bases and the V segment lost 2 bases, leaving 3 bases of the junction unmatched. The germline V gene has CDR1 MNHEY and CDR2 SMNVEV (reference sequence). CDR3 sequence reads: CASSLAGVAYNEQFF. In DNA form, the CDR3 reads TGTGCCAGCAGTTTAGCGGGAGTTGCCTACAATGAGCAGTTCTTC.

V gene TRBV7-9 combines with J gene TRBJ1-2; perhaps TRBD1 as D (6 bases). V lost 7 bases and J lost 4, with 16 bases in between. CDR1 is SEHNR, CDR2 FQNEAQ, per germline (reference sequence). The CDR3 sequence is 14 residues long. CDR3 region: CASIQSGHPYGYTF. CDR3 bases: TGTGCCAGCATCCAATCGGGACACCCCTATGGCTACACCTTC.

The chain's CDR3 is CASSDPSMAGAKRNEQFF. CDR3 nucleotides: TGTGCCAGCAGTGACCCTTCCATGGCGGGAGCCAAAAGGAATGAGCAGTTCTTC. The chain carries TRBV2 and TRBJ2-1, with TRBD2 matching over 7 bases. Per germline, CDR1 SNHLY and CDR2 FYNNEI. The CDR3 runs 18 residues. The junction had 18 bases not matched to a gene; V was cut back by 3 bases and J by 7 bases.

A remark on this clone: The same CDR3 is also encoded by other DNA sequences in this sample. J is TRBJ2-2 and V is TRBV2; D might be TRBD2 (5 bases). V dropped 3 bases and J dropped 5 bases, with 10 bases sitting between them. In germline, CDR1 is SNHLY, CDR2 FYNNEI. There are 14 residues in the CDR3. CDR3 sequence reads: CASSDLADTGELFF. The DNA for the CDR3 is TGTGCCAGCAGTGACCTAGCTGATACCGGGGAGCTGTTTTTT.

This sequence joins TRBV7-3 and TRBJ1-1; D is undetermined. Germline CDR1 is SGHTA and CDR2 is FQGTGA. The CDR3 consists of 17 residues. Trimming cost V 1 base and J 5 bases, with 20 bases left between them. The CDR3 DNA is TGTGCCAGCAGCTTAATGGGTGTCGGTGGGTCGGGTACTGAAGCTTTCTTT. It is translated as CASSLMGVGGSGTEAFF.

On this clone: This may come from a read error, since a much larger clone is one base off. Other DNA sequences from this sample encode an identical CDR3 as well. The chain carries TRBV9 and TRBJ2-2; no definite D call. The CDR3 covers 12 residues. Germline V CDR1 and CDR2: SGDLS, YYNGEE. This chain's CDR3 is CASSPNTGELFF. As DNA, the CDR3 is TGTGCCAGCAGCCCGAATACCGGGGAGCTGTTTTTT.